Following are 22 T cell receptor beta chains from one sample sequenced in a study of blood T cell repertoires in COVID-19 (dated by TCRdb to about 2020). The library came from the immunoSEQ multiplex PCR assay. The immuneACCESS repertoire file appears here via TCRdb, limited to in-frame rearrangements. These files lack a portion of the clones; in checked studies, under half of the deficit traces to unresolved V genes, and the cause of the others is not known. Here the sample has roughly 110,000 clones; roughly 90% occur a single time. More than 4.5% of the sample is taken by the ten largest. The material sequenced was peripheral blood. These receptors all come from a man aged 40-55 years with active or convalescent COVID-19.

The chain has TRBV24-1 and TRBJ2-2; D not resolved. The CDR3 consists of 16 residues. Between the trimmed V and J ends, which lost 4 bases and 2 bases, there was a span of 13 bases. The germline V gene encodes CDR1 KGHDR and CDR2 SFDVKD. For the CDR3, the DNA is TGTGCCACCAGTGACCCGGTGACAAGAAACACCGGGGAGCTGTTTTTT. It translates to CATSDPVTRNTGELFF.

This clone was detected only a few times. The chain joins TRBV28 to TRBJ2-7; tentatively, D is TRBD2 (6 bases). Trimming stripped 1 base from V and 4 bases from J, with 11 bases between. The CDR3 length is 14 residues. CDR1 and CDR2 (germline): MDHEN, SYDVKM. CDR3 in amino acids: CASSLYGGKYEQYF. In nucleotides, the CDR3 is TGTGCCAGCAGTTTATACGGCGGGAAATACGAGCAGTACTTC.

This clone was counted once. The chain joins TRBV19 to TRBJ1-2; TRBD1 might be the D (6 bases). Germline values: CDR1 LNHDA, CDR2 SQIVND (reference sequence). Trimming pared 2 bases from V and 5 bases from J, leaving 15 bases between. This CDR3 spans 15 amino acids. The CDR3 protein is CASSISVGAEYGYTF. In DNA form, the CDR3 reads TGTGCCAGTAGTATAAGCGTGGGGGCAGAATATGGCTACACCTTC.

The chain recombines TRBV18 with TRBJ2-7; possible D gene TRBD2, 7 bases. Trimming stripped 6 bases from V and 1 base from J, with 19 bases between. The CDR3 runs 16 residues. Germline CDR1 and CDR2: KGHSH and LQKENI. The CDR3 DNA reads TGTGCCAGCTCTAGTCCACGGGGGGCTCGGTCCTACGAGCAGTACTTC. It yields the protein CASSSPRGARSYEQYF. Filled out from reference TRBV18 and TRBJ2-7, the complete variable domain reads NAGVMQNPRHLVRRRGQEARLRCSPMKGHSHVYWYRQLPEEGLKFMVYLQKENIIDESGMPKERFSAEFPKEGPSILRIQQVVRGDSAAYFCASSSPRGARSYEQYFGPGTRLTVT.

The chain links TRBV18 to TRBJ2-5; D not resolved. The CDR3 runs 12 residues. In germline, CDR1 is KGHSH, CDR2 LQKENI. Trimming shortened V by 3 bases and J by 6 bases, and 8 bases separated the two germline ends. The CDR3 sequence is CASSPRGQTQYF. The CDR3 DNA reads as TGTGCCAGCTCACCCCGTGGGCAGACCCAGTACTTC.

The rearrangement joins TRBV7-2 to TRBJ2-7; 11 bases line up with TRBD2. The CDR3 has 15 residues. The germline CDR1 and CDR2 sequences are SGHTA and FQGNSA. V lost 2 bases and J lost 0; bases outside the gene matches: 0. The DNA for the CDR3 is TGTGCCAGCAGCTTAACTAGCGGGAGCTCCTACGAGCAGTACTTC. The encoded protein is CASSLTSGSSYEQYF. The whole variable domain, remainder taken from reference TRBV7-2 and TRBJ2-7, is GAGVSQSPSNKVTEKGKDVELRCDPISGHTALYWYRQSLGQGLEFLIYFQGNSAPDKSGLPSDRFSAERTGGSVSTLTIQRTQQEDSAVYLCASSLTSGSSYEQYFGPGTRLTVT.

The chain combines TRBV5-1 with TRBJ1-2; no definite D call. This CDR3 is 14 amino acids long. The V gene lost 5 bases and the J gene lost 6 bases, with 17 bases spanning the gap. CDR1 and CDR2 (germline): SGHRS, YFSETQ. CDR3 nucleotide sequence: TGCGCCAGCAGTCCGGCAGAGGGTAGGCATGGCTACACCTTC. Protein: CASSPAEGRHGYTF.

The V gene is TRBV28, the J gene TRBJ1-4; 7 bases agree with TRBD1. Trimming at V came to 3 bases and at J to 9 bases, leaving 7 bases not matched to a gene. There are 14 residues in the CDR3. Germline lookup yields CDR1 MDHEN and CDR2 SYDVKM. The CDR3, as DNA: TGTGCCAGCAGTTTTCAGGGGGGAGTTAAAAAACTGTTTTTT. Its protein is CASSFQGGVKKLFF.

The genes are TRBV6-5 and TRBJ1-6; TRBD1 aligns across 8 bases. The V gene end was trimmed by 4 bases and the J gene end by 6 bases; junction bases not matched to a gene: 2. This CDR3 spans 14 amino acids. CDR1 MNHEY and CDR2 SVGAGI come from the germline V gene. The CDR3 protein is CASSSRGPNSPLHF. DNA for the CDR3: TGTGCCAGCAGTTCCAGGGGGCCTAATTCACCCCTCCACTTT.

The chain carries TRBV11-2 and TRBJ2-7; 13 positions agree with TRBD2. J gave up 9 bases and V 1 base, and 6 bases lay outside the gene matches. The CDR3 has 15 amino acids. In germline, CDR1 is SGHAT, CDR2 FQNNGV. The CDR3 DNA follows: TGTGCCAGCAGCTTAGTGGGGACTAGCGGGACGGTGCAGTACTTC. Translation gives CASSLVGTSGTVQYF.

The V and J genes are TRBV11-2 and TRBJ1-6; 8 bases are shared with TRBD1. The CDR3 sequence is 15 residues long. Germline CDR1 is SGHAT and CDR2 is FQNNGV. Germline trimming cut 5 bases from V and 9 bases from J; bases unmatched to any gene: 9. Here the CDR3 DNA reads TGTGCCAGCAGCAGCGGACAGGGCGACGGTTCACCCCTCCACTTT. This codes for CASSSGQGDGSPLHF.

The chain recombines TRBV11-1 with TRBJ2-5; D is possibly TRBD2 (5 bases). There are 15 residues in the CDR3. V lost 1 base and J lost 3, with 12 bases in between. The germline CDR1 and CDR2 sequences are SGHAT and FQDESV (reference sequence). CDR3 protein: CASSLDRDLKETQYF. The CDR3 nucleotides read TGTGCCAGCAGCTTAGACCGGGATCTCAAAGAGACCCAGTACTTC.

J is TRBJ1-2 and V is TRBV28, with D perhaps matching TRBD1 (6 bases). V lost 4 bases, J lost 0 bases, and 6 bases lay in between. The V gene's germline CDR1 is MDHEN and CDR2 SYDVKM. CDR3 length: 13 residues. CDR3: CASSWTANYGYTF. The CDR3 nucleotides read TGTGCCAGCAGTTGGACAGCTAACTATGGCTACACCTTC.

CDR3 coding DNA: TGTGCCAGCAGTTCACAGGGTACTGAAGCTTTCTTT. It translates to CASSSQGTEAFF. The V gene is TRBV6-5, the J gene TRBJ1-1; D perhaps matches TRBD1 (6 bases). Per the germline V gene, CDR1 is MNHEY and CDR2 is SVGAGI. V lost 4 bases and J 5 bases, leaving 8 bases between the germline ends. The length of the CDR3 is 12 residues.

As for this clone: The sample has other DNA sequences that encode this CDR3 too. The V and J genes are TRBV19 and TRBJ2-5; D is perhaps TRBD1 (6 bases). CDR3 size: 12 residues. The V gene's germline CDR1 is LNHDA and CDR2 SQIVND (reference sequence). V lost 5 bases to trimming and J lost 5 bases, with 9 bases between them. The CDR3 loop reads CASSPTGETQYF. The CDR3 bases are TGTGCCAGTAGTCCCACAGGGGAGACCCAGTACTTC. The whole variable domain, filled in from reference TRBV19 and TRBJ2-5, reads DGGITQSPKYLFRKEGQNVTLSCEQNLNHDAMYWYRQDPGQGLRLIYYSQIVNDFQKGDIAEGYSVSREKKESFPLTVTSAQKNPTAFYLCASSPTGETQYFGPGTRLLVL.

This clone has just one count. The chain links TRBV24-1 to TRBJ2-1; TRBD2 matches at 7 bases. The CDR3 is 16 amino acids. Trimming cost V 1 base and J 5 bases; bases outside gene matches: 7. Germline V gene sequence: CDR1 KGHDR, CDR2 SFDVKD. The CDR3 bases are TGTGCCACCAGTGATTTATGGGAGGGAAGAAACAATGAGCAGTTCTTC. This encodes CATSDLWEGRNNEQFF.

The CDR3 coding sequence is TGTGCCAGCCCCCTTAAGGGACTGGATTGGCTCCCCGGGGAGCTGTTTTTT. This codes for CASPLKGLDWLPGELFF. The genes are TRBV2 and TRBJ2-2; a possible D gene is TRBD2 (6 bases). The CDR3 totals 17 residues. Trimming took off 8 bases at V and 6 bases at J, with 25 bases between the two ends. The germline V gene has CDR1 SNHLY and CDR2 FYNNEI.

V usage is TRBV23-1 and J usage is TRBJ1-4; D call uncertain. Being an ORF, TRBV23-1 has a function that is uncertain. V lost 0 bases and J lost 4, with 12 bases in between. CDR3 size: 16 residues. The CDR3 nucleotides read TGCGCCAGCAGTCAATCAAGACAAGGATATAATGAAAAACTGTTTTTT. Amino acid sequence: CASSQSRQGYNEKLFF.

The V call is TRBV27, the J call TRBJ2-1; 7 bases are shared with TRBD1. CDR3 length: 14 amino acids. The germline gives CDR1 MNHEY, CDR2 SMNVEV (reference sequence). The junction had 3 bases not matched to a gene; V was cut back by 6 bases and J by 1 base. DNA of the CDR3: TGTGCCAGCAGAACGACAGGGTCCTACAATGAGCAGTTCTTC. Amino acids: CASRTTGSYNEQFF.

The gene calls are TRBV7-3 and TRBJ2-7, with unresolved D. Germline CDR1 SGHTA, CDR2 FQGTGA. The germline V and J ends were trimmed by 1 base and 5 bases, with 9 bases remaining between them. This CDR3 comprises 13 residues. In DNA, the CDR3 is TGTGCCAGCAGCTTAAGGCCCCAAAACGAGCAGTACTTC. This translates into CASSLRPQNEQYF. The variable domain in full, with the rest retrieved from reference TRBV7-3 and TRBJ2-7, is GAGVSQTPSNKVTEKGKYVELRCDPISGHTALYWYRQSLGQGPEFLIYFQGTGAADDSGLPNDRFFAVRPEGSVSTLKIQRTERGDSAVYLCASSLRPQNEQYFGPGTRLTVT.

This clone appeared a single time. V usage is TRBV5-1 and J usage is TRBJ2-5, with TRBD2 identical over 7 bases. The length of the CDR3 is 15 residues. Losses at the gene ends were 0 bases for V and 1 base for J; bases not matched to a gene: 3. Germline-derived CDR1 and CDR2 are SGHRS and YFSETQ. The CDR3 DNA sequence: TGCGCCAGCAGCTTGGTGGGGGGGAGCCAAGAGACCCAGTACTTC. The encoded protein is CASSLVGGSQETQYF.

This chain uses TRBV14 with TRBJ2-7; the D is unclear. Trimming removed 5 bases at V and 2 bases at J, with 7 bases between. CDR3 length: 12 amino acids. The germline CDR1 and CDR2 sequences are SGHDN and FVKESK. The CDR3 coding sequence is TGTGCCAGCAGCTATAATCCCTACGAGCAGTACTTC. Translation: CASSYNPYEQYF.